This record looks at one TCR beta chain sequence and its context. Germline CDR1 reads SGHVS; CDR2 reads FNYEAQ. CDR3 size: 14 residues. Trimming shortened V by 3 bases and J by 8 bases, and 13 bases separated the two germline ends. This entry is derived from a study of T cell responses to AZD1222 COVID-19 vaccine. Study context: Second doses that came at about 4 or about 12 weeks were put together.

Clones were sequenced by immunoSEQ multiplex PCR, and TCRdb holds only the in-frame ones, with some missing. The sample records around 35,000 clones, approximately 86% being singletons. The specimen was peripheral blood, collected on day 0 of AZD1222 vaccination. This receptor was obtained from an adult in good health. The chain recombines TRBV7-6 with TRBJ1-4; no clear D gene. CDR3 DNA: TGTGCCAGCAGCTTGGGAGGCGGTGGGGAAAAACTGTTTTTT. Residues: CASSLGGGGEKLFF.